This TCR beta chain was profiled in a study of T-cell memory formation after mild COVID-19. TCRdb re-called the 5' RACE reads with MiXCR, one entry per CDR3 protein. The sample has about 200,000 distinct CDR3 sequences; 9.5% to 10% are singletons. This CDR3 contains 14 residues. The germline V gene has CDR1 SGHRS and CDR2 YFSETQ. V was trimmed by 3 bases and J by 2 bases, leaving 8 bases between them. Sequencing used PBMCs or a T cell subset sorted from them (not recorded which). The V and J genes are TRBV5-1 and TRBJ2-2; no definite D call. The origin of this receptor is a man aged 18 to 29 who had mild COVID-19 (a few samples of this study predate the infection). Cell type and time point are not known. CDR3 bases: TGCGCCAGCAGCTCGGACGGAAACACCGGGGAGCTGTTTTTT. This gives the protein CASSSDGNTGELFF.